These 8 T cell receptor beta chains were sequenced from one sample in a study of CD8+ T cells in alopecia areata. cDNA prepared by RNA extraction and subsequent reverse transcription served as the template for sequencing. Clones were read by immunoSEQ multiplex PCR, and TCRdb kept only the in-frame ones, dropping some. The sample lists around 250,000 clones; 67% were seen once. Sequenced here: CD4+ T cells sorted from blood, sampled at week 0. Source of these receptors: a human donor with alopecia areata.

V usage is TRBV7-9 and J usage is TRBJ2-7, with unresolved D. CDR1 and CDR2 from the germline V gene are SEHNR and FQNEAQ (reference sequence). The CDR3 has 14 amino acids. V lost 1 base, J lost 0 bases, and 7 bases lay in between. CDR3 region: CASSLEQSSYEQYF. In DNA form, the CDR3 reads TGTGCCAGCAGCTTAGAACAGAGCTCCTACGAGCAGTACTTC.

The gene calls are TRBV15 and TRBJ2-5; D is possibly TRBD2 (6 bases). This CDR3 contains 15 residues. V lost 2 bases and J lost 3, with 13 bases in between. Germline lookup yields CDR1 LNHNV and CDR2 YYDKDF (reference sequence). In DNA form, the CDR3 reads TGTGCCACCAGCAGACAGACTAGTCCGGAAGAGACCCAGTACTTC. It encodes CATSRQTSPEETQYF. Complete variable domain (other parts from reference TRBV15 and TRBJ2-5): DAMVIQNPRYQVTQFGKPVTLSCSQTLNHNVMYWYQQKSSQAPKLLFHYYDKDFNNEADTPDNFQSRRPNTSFCFLDIRSPGLGDTAMYLCATSRQTSPEETQYFGPGTRLLVL.

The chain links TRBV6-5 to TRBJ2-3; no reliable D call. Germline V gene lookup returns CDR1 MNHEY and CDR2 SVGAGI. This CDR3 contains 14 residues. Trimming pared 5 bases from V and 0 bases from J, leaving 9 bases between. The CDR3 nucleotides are TGTGCCAGCAGTCCATCACCGAGCACAGATACGCAGTATTTT. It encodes CASSPSPSTDTQYF.

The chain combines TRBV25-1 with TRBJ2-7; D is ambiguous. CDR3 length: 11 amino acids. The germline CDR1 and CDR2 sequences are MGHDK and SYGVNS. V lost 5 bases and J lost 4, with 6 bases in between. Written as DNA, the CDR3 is TGTGCCAGCAGTCGGGCTTACGAGCAGTACTTC. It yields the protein CASSRAYEQYF.

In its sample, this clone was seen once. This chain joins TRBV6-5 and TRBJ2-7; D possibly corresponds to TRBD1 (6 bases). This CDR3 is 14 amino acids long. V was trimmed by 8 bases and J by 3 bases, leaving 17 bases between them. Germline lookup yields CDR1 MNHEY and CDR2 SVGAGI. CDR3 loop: CASSSQGTGYEQYF. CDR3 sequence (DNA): TGTGCCAGCTCTTCTCAGGGGACCGGCTACGAGCAGTACTTC.

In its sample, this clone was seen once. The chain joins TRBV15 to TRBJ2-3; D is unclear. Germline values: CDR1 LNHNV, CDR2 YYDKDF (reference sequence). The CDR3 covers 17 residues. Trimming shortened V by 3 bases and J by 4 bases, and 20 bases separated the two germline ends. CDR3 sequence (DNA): TGTGCCACCAGCAGGGGCGGTCTTAGCCGTTGGGCAGATACGCAGTATTTT. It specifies CATSRGGLSRWADTQYF.

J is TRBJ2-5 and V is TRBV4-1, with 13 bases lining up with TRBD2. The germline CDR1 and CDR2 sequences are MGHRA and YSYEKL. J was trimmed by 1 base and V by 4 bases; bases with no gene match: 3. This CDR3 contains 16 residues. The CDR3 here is CASSPGLAGVQETQYF. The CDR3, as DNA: TGCGCCAGCAGCCCTGGACTAGCGGGGGTCCAAGAGACCCAGTACTTC.

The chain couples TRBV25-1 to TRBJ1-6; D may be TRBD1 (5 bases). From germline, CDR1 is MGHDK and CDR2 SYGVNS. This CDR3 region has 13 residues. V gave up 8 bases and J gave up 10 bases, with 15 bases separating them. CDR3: CASVSGTGSPLHF. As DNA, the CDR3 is TGTGCCAGCGTCTCGGGGACGGGGTCACCCCTCCACTTT.